These 5 T cell receptor beta chains were sequenced from one sample in a study of cytomegalovirus exposure and HLA in healthy donors. Use of 60 Vbeta and 13 Jbeta primers characterized the PCR. Some clones are missing from TCRdb's copy, which holds only in-frame ones; the method was immunoSEQ multiplex PCR. This sample carries 200,000 or so clones, 70% to 90% of them seen once, and the ten largest clones take 2.5% to 3.5%. The sample comprised PBMCs. These receptors were taken from a man in his thirties or forties in good health and CMV-seronegative.

This chain links TRBV6-1 with TRBJ2-7; 8 bases align to TRBD2. V shed 4 bases, J shed 4 bases, and the junction held 12 bases outside the gene matches. This CDR3 region has 16 residues. Germline CDR1 MNHNS, CDR2 SASEGT. As DNA, the CDR3 is TGTGCCAGCAGTGGTCAGCGGGAGTGGGGGAGATACGAGCAGTACTTC. It translates to CASSGQREWGRYEQYF.

The chain employs TRBV5-1 and TRBJ2-3; a possible D gene is TRBD2 (6 bases). Germline V gene sequence: CDR1 SGHRS, CDR2 YFSETQ. CDR3 size: 15 residues. V was pared by 0 bases and J by 2 bases, with 10 bases between. The CDR3 protein is CASSLGTGDTDTQYF. DNA for the CDR3: TGCGCCAGCAGCTTGGGAACGGGGGACACAGATACGCAGTATTTT.

The gene calls are TRBV19 and TRBJ1-5; D uncertain. The CDR3 loop spans 15 amino acids. The germline CDR1 and CDR2 sequences are LNHDA and SQIVND (reference sequence). Trimming shortened V by 1 base and J by 0 bases, and 7 bases separated the two germline ends. In DNA form, the CDR3 reads TGTGCCAGTAGTATAGCAGGATATAGCAATCAGCCCCAGCATTTT. Encoded protein: CASSIAGYSNQPQHF.

This rearrangement joins TRBV6-6 to TRBJ2-3, with D possibly matching TRBD2 (6 bases). Germline lookup yields CDR1 MNHNY and CDR2 SVGAGI (reference sequence). The CDR3 loop spans 14 amino acids. The V gene lost 6 bases and the J gene lost 1 base, with 11 bases spanning the gap. The CDR3 loop is CASSSPSGTDTQYF. The CDR3 nucleotides read TGTGCCAGCAGCTCTCCTAGCGGCACAGATACGCAGTATTTT.

The chain recombines TRBV18 with TRBJ1-3; possibly TRBD1 for D (6 bases). Trimming stripped 2 bases from V and 2 bases from J, with 10 bases between. Germline-derived CDR1 and CDR2 are KGHSH and LQKENI. The CDR3 runs 15 residues. CDR3 sequence: CASSPLRGTGNTIYF. In nucleotides, the CDR3 is TGTGCCAGCTCACCATTGAGGGGGACTGGAAACACCATATATTTT.